This entry describes one T cell receptor (beta chain). Its antigen remains unknown. This specimen comes from a study of shared clonotypes between healthy human individuals. Overall study: Those who served as donors were a couple of women and three men between the ages of 18 and 49. Three CD4 naive, three CD4 memory, two CD8 naive and one CD8 memory plate were used per donor. Study observations and caveats: Large depth notwithstanding, sorted-subset sequencing proved incomplete by rarefaction.

Sequenced by immunoSEQ multiplex PCR; TCRdb stores in-frame clones only, minus some. The data contain more than 1.2 million clones, about 98.5% of them singletons. The J segment lost 4 bases and the V segment lost 1 base, leaving 6 bases of the junction unmatched. Germline assignment: CDR1 SGHNT and CDR2 YENEEA. The CDR3 is 17 residues long. The chain employs TRBV11-3 and TRBJ2-2; 10 bases are a match to TRBD2. This sequence originates from a man younger than 40 in good health. Source material: naive CD4+ T cells sorted from blood. Sample subset: CD45RA+ positively selected. DNA of the CDR3: TGTGCCAGCAGCTTAGGCCCACTAGCGGGGCTCACCGGGGAGCTGTTTTTT. Translating gives CASSLGPLAGLTGELFF.